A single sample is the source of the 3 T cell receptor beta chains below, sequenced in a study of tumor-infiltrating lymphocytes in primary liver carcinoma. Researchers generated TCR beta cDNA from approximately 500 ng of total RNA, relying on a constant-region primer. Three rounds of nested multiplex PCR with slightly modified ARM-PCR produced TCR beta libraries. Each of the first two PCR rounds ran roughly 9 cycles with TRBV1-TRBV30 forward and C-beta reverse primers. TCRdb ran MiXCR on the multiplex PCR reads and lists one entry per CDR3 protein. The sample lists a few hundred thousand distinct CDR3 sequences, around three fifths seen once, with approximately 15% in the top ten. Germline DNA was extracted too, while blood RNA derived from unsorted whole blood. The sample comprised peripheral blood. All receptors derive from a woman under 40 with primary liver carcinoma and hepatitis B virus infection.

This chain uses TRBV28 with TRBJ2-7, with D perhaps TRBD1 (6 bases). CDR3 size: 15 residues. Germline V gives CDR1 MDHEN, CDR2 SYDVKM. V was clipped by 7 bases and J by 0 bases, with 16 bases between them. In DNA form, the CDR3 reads TGTGCCAGCATCTCGGACAGTCTATTCTCCTACGAGCAGTACTTC. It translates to CASISDSLFSYEQYF.

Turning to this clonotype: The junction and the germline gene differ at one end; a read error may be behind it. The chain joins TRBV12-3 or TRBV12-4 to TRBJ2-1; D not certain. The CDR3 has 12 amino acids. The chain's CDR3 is CTSSLVRNEQFF. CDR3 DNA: TGTACCAGCAGTTTGGTGAGAAATGAGCAGTTCTTC.

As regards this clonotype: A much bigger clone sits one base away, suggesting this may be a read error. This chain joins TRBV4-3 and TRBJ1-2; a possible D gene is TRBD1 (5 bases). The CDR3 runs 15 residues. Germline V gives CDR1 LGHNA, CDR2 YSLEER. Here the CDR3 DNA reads TGCACCAGCAGCCAAGACCCCGCAGGGAACTATGGCTACACCTTC. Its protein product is CTSSQDPAGNYGYTF.